This is a list of T cell receptor beta chains from one sample in a study of cytomegalovirus exposure and HLA in healthy donors. Sequenced by immunoSEQ multiplex PCR; TCRdb stores in-frame clones only, minus some. Counted here are roughly 200,000 clones, around four fifths occurring once; the ten biggest clones make up 3.7%. The specimen was PBMCs. These receptors came from a woman between 55 and 75 years old in good health and CMV-seropositive. The CDR3 runs from the conserved cysteine through the conserved F or W. The order of the fields is clone size, J gene, D gene, V gene, CDR3 protein, CDR3 DNA. D genes are given only for firm matches. Rows may omit the clone size; those that give it use once, few, many or a size class.

- | TRBJ2-7 | TRBD1 | TRBV30 | CAWNGQGRYYEQYF | TGTGCCTGGAACGGACAGGGACGATACTACGAGCAGTACTTC
- | TRBJ2-3 | - | TRBV5-1 | CASSTGFNTDTQYF | TGCGCCAGCAGCACCGGGTTTAACACAGATACGCAGTATTTT
- | TRBJ1-4 | - | TRBV4-3 | CASSQDYEKLFF | TGCGCCAGCAGCCAAGACTATGAAAAACTGTTTTTT
- | TRBJ1-3 | - | TRBV30 | CAWTRRSSGNTIYF | TGTGCCTGGACCAGGCGAAGCTCTGGAAACACCATATATTTT
- | TRBJ1-5 | - | TRBV2 | CASSEAWTVAEPQHF | TGTGCCAGCAGTGAAGCCTGGACAGTCGCCGAGCCCCAGCATTTT
- | TRBJ2-7 | TRBD1 | TRBV7-2 | CASSYTGTAEQYF | TGTGCCAGCAGCTATACCGGGACAGCCGAGCAGTACTTC
- | TRBJ1-1 | - | TRBV30 | CAWRKGVNTEAFF | TGTGCCTGGAGAAAAGGGGTGAACACTGAAGCTTTCTTT
- | TRBJ1-3 | - | TRBV27 | CASVSNSGNTIYF | TGTGCCAGCGTCTCTAACTCTGGAAACACCATATATTTT
few | TRBJ2-4 | - | TRBV2 | CASRPRALAKNIQYF | TGTGCCAGCAGACCTAGAGCCTTAGCCAAAAACATTCAGTACTTC
- | TRBJ2-7 | - | TRBV6-5 | CASSYYPGDEQYF | TGTGCCAGCAGTTATTATCCAGGGGACGAGCAGTACTTC
few | TRBJ2-6 | - | TRBV5-1 | CASSLVSSGANGLTF | TGCGCCAGCAGCTTAGTATCCTCTGGGGCCAACGGCCTGACTTTC
- | TRBJ1-2 | TRBD1 | TRBV7-9 | CARQGVADGYTF | TGTGCCAGACAGGGGGTAGCGGATGGCTACACCTTC
- | TRBJ1-1 | - | TRBV16 | CASSQTDSGTEAFF | TGTGCCAGCAGCCAGACCGATTCGGGCACTGAAGCTTTCTTT
- | TRBJ1-1 | - | TRBV6-1 | CASSEYLQGRNTEAFF | TGTGCCAGCAGTGAATATTTGCAGGGCCGAAACACTGAAGCTTTCTTT
- | TRBJ1-5 | TRBD1 | TRBV9 | CASSVGGTGEEPQHF | TGTGCCAGCAGCGTAGGGGGGACAGGGGAAGAGCCCCAGCATTTT
few | TRBJ2-7 | - | TRBV28 | CASSQGWTAASYEQYF | TGTGCCAGCAGCCAAGGGTGGACAGCGGCCTCCTACGAGCAGTACTTC
- | TRBJ2-1 | TRBD2 | TRBV7-7 | CASSPASGRAREQFF | TGTGCTAGCAGCCCCGCTAGCGGGAGGGCCAGAGAGCAGTTCTTC
few | TRBJ2-7 | - | TRBV6-1 | CASSVLVGDKGEQYF | TGTGCCAGCAGTGTCTTGGTGGGAGACAAAGGCGAGCAGTACTTC
- | TRBJ2-1 | TRBD2 | TRBV7-2 | CASSPPSGLAANEQFF | TGTGCCAGCAGCCCTCCCTCGGGACTAGCGGCGAATGAGCAGTTCTTC
- | TRBJ2-1 | - | TRBV5-8 | CASGPWAGRDEQFF | TGTGCCAGCGGGCCCTGGGCAGGGCGCGATGAGCAGTTCTTC
- | TRBJ2-5 | TRBD2 | TRBV30 | CAWSSSGVYQETQYF | TGTGCCTGGAGCTCTAGCGGGGTGTACCAAGAGACCCAGTACTTC
once | TRBJ2-3 | TRBD1 | TRBV7-9 | CASSLGTGADTQYF | TGTGCCAGCAGCTTGGGGACAGGGGCAGATACGCAGTATTTT
- | TRBJ1-4 | - | TRBV28 | CASSFLRGGEKLFF | TGTGCCAGCAGTTTCCTAAGGGGGGGTGAAAAACTGTTTTTT
- | TRBJ2-2 | TRBD1 | TRBV7-9 | CASSLVSWTGKDTGELFF | TGTGCCAGCAGCTTAGTGTCGTGGACAGGGAAAGACACCGGGGAGCTGTTTTTT
- | TRBJ2-3 | - | TRBV7-2 | CASSFRQSTDTQYF | TGTGCCAGCAGCTTTCGACAGAGCACAGATACGCAGTATTTT
few | TRBJ2-2 | TRBD1 | TRBV4-1 | CASSQKRGIDRAANTGELFF | TGCGCCAGCAGCCAAAAAAGGGGGATCGACAGGGCTGCGAACACCGGGGAGCTGTTTTTT
- | TRBJ2-1 | TRBD2 | TRBV5-1 | CASSPPGTSGSNEQFF | TGCGCCAGCAGCCCACCCGGGACTAGCGGGAGTAATGAGCAGTTCTTC
once | TRBJ2-3 | TRBD1 | TRBV19 | CASSTGQGFTDTQYF | TGTGCCAGTAGTACCGGACAGGGCTTCACAGATACGCAGTATTTT
- | TRBJ2-7 | - | TRBV12-2 | CASRLVGTPPYEQYFGPGIQNF | -
- | TRBJ1-1 | - | TRBV6-5 | CASSWGRGYTEAFF | TGTGCCAGCAGTTGGGGCAGGGGATACACTGAAGCTTTCTTT
few | TRBJ2-1 | TRBD2 | TRBV15 | CATSRRPSGGYNEQFF | TGTGCCACCAGCAGACGTCCTAGCGGGGGTTACAATGAGCAGTTCTTC
- | TRBJ2-1 | TRBD2 | TRBV5-1 | CASSSLAGEVGEQFF | TGCGCCAGCAGCTCACTAGCGGGAGAAGTAGGCGAGCAGTTCTTC
- | TRBJ2-7 | TRBD1 | TRBV13 | CASSLGQTGGEQYF | TGTGCCAGCAGCTTAGGGCAAACAGGGGGCGAGCAGTACTTC
- | TRBJ2-7 | - | TRBV18 | CASSPRTTSYEQYF | TGTGCCAGCTCACCAAGAACTACCTCTTACGAGCAGTACTTC
- | TRBJ2-1 | TRBD2 | TRBV19 | CASSPTGLALDEQFF | TGTGCCAGTAGTCCTACGGGACTAGCGCTCGATGAGCAGTTCTTC
- | TRBJ1-6 | - | TRBV28 | CASTSTGGEGSHLPLHF | TGTGCCAGCACCTCCACGGGGGGAGAGGGGTCTCATTTACCCCTCCACTTT
few | TRBJ1-5 | - | TRBV28 | CASNTAGVRQPQHF | TGTGCCAGCAATACCGCAGGGGTCCGTCAGCCCCAGCATTTT
- | TRBJ1-1 | - | TRBV2 | CASRVMASEGTEAFF | TGTGCCAGCAGAGTAATGGCTTCCGAGGGCACTGAAGCTTTCTTT
- | TRBJ1-6 | - | TRBV5-4 | CASSFSGPDSPLHF | TGTGCCAGCAGCTTCTCAGGGCCTGATTCACCCCTCCACTTT
once | TRBJ1-2 | - | TRBV5-1 | CASSPALIEINYGYTF | TGCGCCAGCAGCCCCGCCCTGATAGAAATTAACTATGGCTACACCTTC
- | TRBJ1-6 | - | TRBV5-5 | CASSPGSTGAYNSPLHF | TGTGCCAGCAGTCCGGGATCAACGGGCGCCTATAATTCACCCCTCCACTTT
- | TRBJ2-2 | TRBD1 | TRBV23-1 | CASSQAGTEVYTGELFF | TGCGCCAGCAGTCAAGCCGGGACAGAGGTTTACACCGGGGAGCTGTTTTTT
- | TRBJ2-5 | - | TRBV9 | CASSVTGGRETQYF | TGTGCCAGCAGCGTAACCGGGGGGCGCGAGACCCAGTACTTC
once | TRBJ2-7 | TRBD1 | TRBV29-1 | CSVASGQHEQYF | TGCAGCGTTGCCTCGGGACAGCACGAGCAGTACTTC
- | TRBJ1-5 | - | TRBV28 | CASSLYGTTDYQPQHF | TGTGCCAGCAGTTTATATGGGACAACAGATTATCAGCCCCAGCATTTT
once | TRBJ2-2 | - | TRBV23-1 | CASTTQGLPTNTGELFF | TGCGCCAGCACTACCCAGGGACTTCCCACCAACACCGGGGAGCTGTTTTTT
few | TRBJ2-2 | - | TRBV6-5 | CASSYQNTGELFF | TGTGCCAGCAGTTACCAGAACACCGGGGAGCTGTTTTTT
- | TRBJ1-1 | - | TRBV19 | CASSIDPGRTEAFF | TGTGCCAGTAGTATAGACCCAGGGAGGACTGAAGCTTTCTTT
- | TRBJ2-6 | - | TRBV5-4 | CATFDSSGANVLTF | TGTGCCACCTTCGACAGCTCTGGGGCCAACGTCCTGACTTTC
few | TRBJ2-7 | TRBD1 | TRBV5-1 | CASSPTGIYEQYF | TGCGCCAGCAGCCCGACAGGGATCTACGAGCAGTACTTC
once | TRBJ1-4 | - | TRBV2 | CASTRGGEKLFF | TGTGCCAGCACTCGAGGGGGTGAAAAACTGTTTTTT
few | TRBJ2-7 | - | TRBV2 | CASSGTWEQYF | TGTGCCAGCAGTGGGACATGGGAGCAGTACTTC